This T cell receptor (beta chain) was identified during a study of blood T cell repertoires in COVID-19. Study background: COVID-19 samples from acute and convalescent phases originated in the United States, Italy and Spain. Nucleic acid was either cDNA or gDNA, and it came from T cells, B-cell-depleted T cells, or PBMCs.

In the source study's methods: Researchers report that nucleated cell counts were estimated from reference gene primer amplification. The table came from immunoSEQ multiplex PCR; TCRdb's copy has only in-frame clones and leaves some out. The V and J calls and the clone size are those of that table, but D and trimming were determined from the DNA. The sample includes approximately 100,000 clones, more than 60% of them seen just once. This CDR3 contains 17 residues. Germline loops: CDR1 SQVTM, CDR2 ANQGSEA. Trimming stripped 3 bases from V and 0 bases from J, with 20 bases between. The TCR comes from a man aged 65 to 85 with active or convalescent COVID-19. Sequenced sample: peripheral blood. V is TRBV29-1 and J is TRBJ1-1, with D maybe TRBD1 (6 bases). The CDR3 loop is CSVDGRFSGTMNTEAFF. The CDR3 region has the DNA TGCAGCGTTGACGGCCGCTTCTCCGGGACAATGAACACTGAAGCTTTCTTT.